The 15 T cell receptor beta chains below all came from one sample that was sequenced in a study of blood T cell repertoires in COVID-19. The assay was immunoSEQ multiplex PCR, and TCRdb's table has in-frame clones only and misses some. This table holds 100,000 to 120,000 clones, around 90% found once. Sequencing input: peripheral blood. The receptors derive from a human donor in a cohort sampled during active COVID-19.

The V gene is TRBV19, the J gene TRBJ1-6, with 7 bases that match TRBD1. This CDR3 contains 15 residues. The germline CDR1 and CDR2 sequences are LNHDA and SQIVND (reference sequence). With V trimmed by 7 bases and J by 7 bases, 10 bases remained unmatched. The DNA of the CDR3 is TGTGCCAGTACCCCAACAGGGGCCATAAATTCACCCCTCCACTTT. Translated: CASTPTGAINSPLHF.

The chain combines TRBV27 with TRBJ1-4; D is unresolved. Germline CDR1 reads MNHEY; CDR2 reads SMNVEV (reference sequence). The CDR3 contains 13 residues. V was trimmed by 3 bases and J by 7 bases, leaving 9 bases between them. CDR3 sequence: CASSLWGGEKLFF. DNA of the CDR3: TGTGCCAGCAGTTTGTGGGGAGGTGAAAAACTGTTTTTT.

This sequence joins TRBV29-1 and TRBJ2-3; TRBD2 matches 14 bases. J gave up 3 bases and V 2 bases, and 10 bases lay outside the gene matches. The CDR3 has 18 residues. CDR1 is SQVTM and CDR2 is ANQGSEA in the germline V gene. The CDR3, as DNA: TGCAGCGTTGAACGTCACGGGACTAGCGGGAGAATGACAGATACGCAGTATTTT. It encodes CSVERHGTSGRMTDTQYF.

The J gene is TRBJ1-1, the V gene TRBV27; 9 bases match TRBD1. Germline V CDR1 and CDR2: MNHEY, SMNVEV (reference sequence). J lost 3 bases, V lost 2 bases, and 1 base had no gene match. The CDR3 is 14 amino acids. CDR3: CASSLRQGDTEAFF. In nucleotides, the CDR3 is TGTGCCAGCAGTTTACGACAGGGGGACACTGAAGCTTTCTTT.

This chain joins TRBV29-1 and TRBJ1-1; a possible D gene is TRBD1 (5 bases). Trimming shortened V by 1 base and J by 4 bases, and 10 bases separated the two germline ends. Germline V gene data show CDR1 as SQVTM and CDR2 as ANQGSEA. The CDR3 totals 13 residues. The CDR3 DNA sequence: TGCAGCGTTGAAGTGAACCAGGGCACTGAAGCTTTCTTT. Its protein product is CSVEVNQGTEAFF.

The V gene is TRBV7-2, the J gene TRBJ1-5; D call uncertain. Trimming stripped 1 base from V and 0 bases from J, with 7 bases between. Germline V lookup: CDR1 SGHTA, CDR2 FQGNSA. This CDR3 contains 15 residues. The CDR3 sequence: CASSLDRNSNQPQHF. The CDR3 nucleotides read TGTGCCAGCAGCTTAGACAGAAATAGCAATCAGCCCCAGCATTTT.

The V gene is TRBV5-8, the J gene TRBJ1-2; D is ambiguous. V lost 2 bases to trimming and J lost 2 bases, with 4 bases between them. The CDR3 has 12 residues. Looked up from germline, CDR1 is SGHTS and CDR2 is YDEGEE. CDR3 sequence reads: CASSFVNYGYTF. The CDR3 bases are TGTGCCAGCAGCTTCGTGAACTATGGCTACACCTTC.

V is TRBV27 and J is TRBJ1-2, with 7 bases fitting TRBD1. The CDR3 sequence is 16 residues long. Trimming cost V 10 bases and J 0 bases; bases outside gene matches: 14. Germline loops: CDR1 MNHEY, CDR2 SMNVEV (reference sequence). CDR3 sequence reads: CATSAGTASANYGYTF. For the CDR3, the DNA is TGTGCCACCTCGGCCGGGACAGCCTCCGCTAACTATGGCTACACCTTC.

The chain has TRBV28 and TRBJ2-7, with D possibly being TRBD1 (6 bases). With 4 bases removed from V and 1 base from J, the gap between germline ends came to 8 bases. CDR3 length: 13 residues. Looked up from germline, CDR1 is MDHEN and CDR2 is SYDVKM. The CDR3 reads CASSSGQSYEQYF. The CDR3 DNA follows: TGTGCCAGCAGTTCGGGACAATCCTACGAGCAGTACTTC.

The chain employs TRBV5-1 and TRBJ1-3, with unresolved D. CDR1 SGHRS and CDR2 YFSETQ come from the germline V gene. This CDR3 is built from 17 residues. Trimming removed 0 bases from V and 0 bases from J, with 13 bases in between. CDR3 sequence: CASSLAPERLSGNTIYF. In DNA, the CDR3 is TGCGCCAGCAGCTTGGCCCCAGAGCGGCTCTCTGGAAACACCATATATTTT.

For this clone: Other DNA sequences in the same sample also yield this CDR3. The chain couples TRBV5-1 to TRBJ1-1; a weak D match, TRBD1 (6 bases). The germline gives CDR1 SGHRS, CDR2 YFSETQ. CDR3 length: 14 residues. The V and J ends lost 3 bases and 1 base respectively, with 10 bases between them. The CDR3 DNA reads as TGCGCCAGCAGCTCGGGACAACCGAACACTGAAGCTTTCTTT. Protein: CASSSGQPNTEAFF.

This chain joins TRBV7-8 and TRBJ2-7, with 10 bases identical to TRBD1. This CDR3 contains 15 residues. The V gene's germline CDR1 is SGHVS and CDR2 FQNEAQ. The ends lost 0 bases at V and 2 bases at J; junction bases unmatched: 1. CDR3 region: CASSLAGTGAYEQYF. The DNA for the CDR3 is TGTGCCAGCAGCTTAGCGGGGACAGGGGCCTACGAGCAGTACTTC.

The rearrangement links TRBV5-1 to TRBJ2-7, with 7 bases fitting TRBD1. The CDR3 totals 15 residues. Losses at the gene ends were 0 bases for V and 3 bases for J; bases not matched to a gene: 6. Germline loops: CDR1 SGHRS, CDR2 YFSETQ. The CDR3 loop is CASSLGGGQFYEQYF. Written as DNA, the CDR3 is TGCGCCAGCAGCTTGGGAGGGGGACAGTTCTACGAGCAGTACTTC.

The chain has TRBV6-5 and TRBJ1-2; the match to TRBD1 covers 7 bases. There are 14 residues in the CDR3. Germline lookup yields CDR1 MNHEY and CDR2 SVGAGI. Unmatched junction bases numbered 4, after V lost 2 bases and J lost 4 bases. The CDR3 spells CASSYPGTAYGYTF. Written as DNA, the CDR3 is TGTGCCAGCAGTTACCCCGGGACAGCCTATGGCTACACCTTC.

The chain recombines TRBV3-1 (or the pseudogene TRBV3-2) with TRBJ1-1; D is possibly TRBD1 (6 bases). CDR3 size: 12 residues. Germline V gives CDR1 LGHDT, CDR2 YNNKEL (reference sequence). V lost 8 bases and J 4 bases, leaving 11 bases between the germline ends. The CDR3 bases are TGTGCCAGCGACCGAGGGGGCACTGAAGCTTTCTTT. It encodes CASDRGGTEAFF.